This TCR beta chain was captured by sequencing in a study of PD-1 and CTLA-4 blockade in melanoma. Germline CDR1 and CDR2: SGHAT and FQNNGV. There are 13 residues in the CDR3. V dropped 1 base and J dropped 8 bases, with 9 bases sitting between them. This table comes from immunoSEQ multiplex PCR, and its TCRdb copy is limited to in-frame clones, with some not included. The data contain around 15,000 clones, about 71% of them singletons. The V call is TRBV11-2, the J call TRBJ2-1; D may correspond to TRBD1 or TRBD2 (5 bases each). The clonotype originates from a human donor with melanoma. Sequencing used CD8+ T cells from peripheral blood, obtained from a patient given anti-PD-1 treatment. The CDR3 loop is CASSLGGYDEQFF. Written as DNA, the CDR3 is TGTGCCAGCAGCTTAGGGGGGTACGATGAGCAGTTCTTC.